Below are 25 T cell receptor beta chains sequenced from a single sample in a study of somatic mutations in cytotoxic T cells in rheumatoid arthritis. The repertoire was sequenced with immunoSEQ multiplex PCR; TCRdb's copy has only in-frame clones and lacks some. The table shows approximately 18,000 clones, with roughly 80% occurring only once. The material sequenced was CD8+ T cells sorted from blood. Source of these receptors: an adult with rheumatoid arthritis.

The chain recombines TRBV15 with TRBJ2-2; 7 bases match TRBD1. V shed 1 base, J shed 2 bases, and the junction held 1 base outside the gene matches. The CDR3 has 15 residues. Germline CDR1 and CDR2: LNHNV and YYDKDF (reference sequence). The CDR3 reads CATSRGDSNTGELFF. CDR3 nucleotide sequence: TGTGCCACCAGCAGAGGGGACAGTAACACCGGGGAGCTGTTTTTT.

The chain combines TRBV5-1 with TRBJ1-4, with TRBD1 as a possible D gene (5 bases). There are 14 residues in the CDR3. Trimming left V 4 bases short and J 3 bases short, with 10 bases between. Germline V gene data show CDR1 as SGHRS and CDR2 as YFSETQ. CDR3 loop: CASSPQGSNEKLFF. The DNA of the CDR3 is TGCGCCAGCAGCCCGCAGGGTTCTAATGAAAAACTGTTTTTT. The full variable domain, rest sourced from reference TRBV5-1 and TRBJ1-4, is KAGVTQTPRYLIKTRGQQVTLSCSPISGHRSVSWYQQTPGQGLQFLFEYFSETQRNKGNFPGRFSGRQFSNSRSEMNVSTLELGDSALYLCASSPQGSNEKLFFGSGTQLSVL.

The V and J genes are TRBV5-5 and TRBJ2-2; no definite D call. CDR3 length: 13 amino acids. Germline CDR1 is SGHKS and CDR2 is YYEKEE (reference sequence). V lost 2 bases and J lost 7, with 9 bases in between. The CDR3 loop reads CASSFEAIGELFF. DNA for the CDR3: TGTGCCAGCAGCTTTGAAGCGATCGGGGAGCTGTTTTTT.

The CDR3 is CASSADRGLREQYF. In DNA form, the CDR3 reads TGTGCCAGCAGCGCGGACAGGGGGCTAAGAGAGCAGTACTTC. The rearrangement links TRBV7-9 to TRBJ2-7; 11 bases map to TRBD1. The junction had 7 bases not matched to a gene; V was cut back by 5 bases and J by 7 bases. The germline gives CDR1 SEHNR, CDR2 FQNEAQ (reference sequence). The CDR3 is 14 amino acids.

This clone was seen a single time. The rearrangement links TRBV6-6 to TRBJ2-7; unclear D gene. Looked up from germline, CDR1 is MNHNY and CDR2 is SVGAGI (reference sequence). Between the trimmed V and J ends, which lost 0 bases and 2 bases, there was a span of 11 bases. This CDR3 is 15 amino acids long. CDR3 sequence (DNA): TGTGCCAGCAGTTACTCCCCAGGATCAGCCTACGAGCAGTACTTC. It specifies CASSYSPGSAYEQYF.

V usage is TRBV27 and J usage is TRBJ1-2; tentative D call: TRBD1 (6 bases). The CDR3 sequence is 17 residues long. CDR1 and CDR2 (germline): MNHEY, SMNVEV (reference sequence). V was pared by 4 bases and J by 4 bases, with 22 bases between. CDR3 in amino acids: CASSSFEGKGGVYGYTF. CDR3 sequence (DNA): TGTGCCAGCAGTTCCTTCGAGGGGAAGGGGGGAGTCTATGGCTACACCTTC.

The chain carries TRBV4-1 and TRBJ2-7; D is undetermined. CDR3 length: 15 residues. Germline V CDR1 and CDR2: MGHRA, YSYEKL. The V end was cut by 1 base, the J end by 3 bases, with 13 bases between. The CDR3 region is CASSQAFSVVYEQYF. Written as DNA, the CDR3 is TGCGCCAGCAGCCAAGCTTTTTCAGTTGTCTACGAGCAGTACTTC.

The J gene is TRBJ1-2, the V gene TRBV27, with D possibly matching TRBD1 (6 bases). Trimming took 3 bases from V and 2 from J, leaving 13 bases between them. The CDR3 spans 15 residues. CDR1 and CDR2 from the germline V gene are MNHEY and SMNVEV (reference sequence). The DNA of the CDR3 is TGTGCCAGCAGTTTTCACCGGACAGAAAACTATGGCTACACCTTC. Translation gives CASSFHRTENYGYTF.

This chain joins TRBV27 and TRBJ1-1; TRBD1 matches 12 bases. Unmatched junction bases numbered 13, after V lost 3 bases and J lost 8 bases. This CDR3 region has 17 residues. Germline CDR1 reads MNHEY; CDR2 reads SMNVEV (reference sequence). CDR3 in DNA: TGTGCCAGCAGTTTCACCCCGGGACAGGGGGCAGGAAAAGAAGCTTTCTTT. The encoded protein is CASSFTPGQGAGKEAFF.

The CDR3 here is CASSHGTGVLDGYTF. The CDR3 DNA sequence: TGTGCCAGCAGTCACGGGACAGGGGTGTTGGATGGCTACACCTTC. V is TRBV27 and J is TRBJ1-2; 10 positions agree with TRBD1. Germline V gene sequence: CDR1 MNHEY, CDR2 SMNVEV (reference sequence). The CDR3 contains 15 residues. J gave up 6 bases and V 5 bases, and 9 bases lay outside the gene matches.

This clone has only a few counts. This chain connects TRBV6-1 to TRBJ1-3, with TRBD1 as a possible D gene (6 bases). Trimming left V 11 bases short and J 1 base short, with 15 bases between. The CDR3 covers 14 residues. Germline V gene lookup returns CDR1 MNHNS and CDR2 SASEGT. CDR3 in DNA: TGTGCCGGGAGAACAGGGACATCTGGAAACACCATATATTTT. This encodes CAGRTGTSGNTIYF.

The J gene is TRBJ1-4, the V gene TRBV27; TRBD1 is a possible D gene (5 bases). The V gene lost 1 base and the J gene lost 0 bases, with 18 bases spanning the gap. This CDR3 contains 19 residues. Germline CDR1 and CDR2: MNHEY and SMNVEV (reference sequence). CDR3 amino acids: CASSLWAPEGFATNEKLFF. CDR3 bases: TGTGCCAGCAGTTTATGGGCACCCGAGGGGTTTGCAACTAATGAAAAACTGTTTTTT. Full variable domain (missing parts from reference TRBV27 and TRBJ1-4): EAQVTQNPRYLITVTGKKLTVTCSQNMNHEYMSWYRQDPGLGLRQIYYSMNVEVTDKGDVPEGYKVSRKEKRNFPLILESPSPNQTSLYFCASSLWAPEGFATNEKLFFGSGTQLSVL.

The CDR3 DNA reads TGTGCCAGCAGCTTGGACATACAAACTAACTATGGCTACACCTTC. Its protein product is CASSLDIQTNYGYTF. This chain connects TRBV5-8 to TRBJ1-2; no clear D gene. Germline V gene lookup returns CDR1 SGHTS and CDR2 YDEGEE. The CDR3 runs 15 residues. V was pared by 0 bases and J by 0 bases, with 9 bases between.

V and J are TRBV15 and TRBJ1-4, with 7 bases fitting TRBD1. The germline V gene encodes CDR1 LNHNV and CDR2 YYDKDF (reference sequence). V shed 5 bases, J shed 8 bases, and the junction held 5 bases outside the gene matches. The CDR3 is made up of 13 amino acids. CDR3 loop: CATSEGAGEKLFF. The CDR3 DNA reads TGTGCCACCAGCGAGGGGGCAGGAGAAAAACTGTTTTTT.

This clone has only a few counts. This chain links TRBV4-3 with TRBJ1-2; 10 nucleotides align to TRBD1. V was pared by 0 bases and J by 4 bases, with 8 bases of the junction left unmatched. Germline lookup yields CDR1 LGHNA and CDR2 YSLEER. The CDR3 length is 17 residues. In DNA form, the CDR3 reads TGCGCCAGCAGCCAAGATTCCCCGGGACAGGGGATCTATGGCTACACCTTC. This gives the protein CASSQDSPGQGIYGYTF.

The CDR3, as DNA: TGTGCCAGCAGGAAACACGTGAACACTGAAGCTTTCTTT. It yields the protein CASRKHVNTEAFF. The gene calls are TRBV5-6 and TRBJ1-1; D gene uncertain. This CDR3 is built from 13 residues. The V gene lost 5 bases and the J gene lost 0 bases, with 8 bases spanning the gap. Germline CDR1 is SGHDT and CDR2 is YYEEEE.

The chain employs TRBV4-1 and TRBJ2-3, with 10 bases that match TRBD2. The CDR3 sequence is 16 residues long. Germline trimming cut 6 bases from V and 4 bases from J; bases unmatched to any gene: 10. From germline, CDR1 is MGHRA and CDR2 YSYEKL. CDR3 protein: CASSPRTSGYPDTQYF. CDR3 in DNA: TGCGCCAGCAGTCCCCGGACTAGCGGATACCCAGATACGCAGTATTTT.

The rearrangement joins TRBV9 to TRBJ2-7; TRBD1 is a possible D gene (6 bases). In germline, CDR1 is SGDLS, CDR2 YYNGEE. Trimming shortened V by 0 bases and J by 0 bases, and 10 bases separated the two germline ends. The CDR3 covers 15 residues. DNA of the CDR3: TGTGCCAGCAGCGTAGGGGGGACAACCTCCTACGAGCAGTACTTC. Protein product: CASSVGGTTSYEQYF.

This clone was picked up a small number of times. The chain carries TRBV7-9 and TRBJ1-2; perhaps TRBD1 as D (5 bases). The V gene lost 8 bases and the J gene lost 3 bases, with 10 bases spanning the gap. CDR1 and CDR2 (germline): SEHNR, FQNEAQ (reference sequence). The CDR3 contains 12 residues. The CDR3 DNA follows: TGTGCCAGCCTGGGGACCGACTATGGCTACACCTTC. This gives the protein CASLGTDYGYTF.

The V call is TRBV27, the J call TRBJ1-5; D uncertain. V was pared by 3 bases and J by 7 bases, with 10 bases between. CDR3 size: 13 residues. Germline V gene sequence: CDR1 MNHEY, CDR2 SMNVEV (reference sequence). CDR3 protein: CASSLVYAQPQHF. The CDR3 DNA reads as TGTGCCAGCAGTTTGGTCTACGCACAGCCCCAGCATTTT.

The chain employs TRBV6-5 and TRBJ2-7; 10 positions match TRBD2. The germline V gene has CDR1 MNHEY and CDR2 SVGAGI. J was trimmed by 3 bases and V by 0 bases; bases with no gene match: 5. The CDR3 sequence is 16 residues long. CDR3 coding DNA: TGTGCCAGCAGTTACTCTTGGACTAGCGGCCTCTACGAGCAGTACTTC. Amino acids: CASSYSWTSGLYEQYF.

The chain carries TRBV29-1 and TRBJ2-5, with 7 bases aligning to TRBD2. CDR3 length: 16 amino acids. Germline values: CDR1 SQVTM, CDR2 ANQGSEA. V gave up 0 bases and J gave up 7 bases; unmatched junction bases: 14. The CDR3 here is CSVEDLRGGSEGTQYF. Written as DNA, the CDR3 is TGCAGCGTTGAAGATCTTCGGGGAGGGTCAGAGGGGACCCAGTACTTC.

This clone was detected only once. The chain has TRBV29-1 and TRBJ1-2; 7 positions match TRBD1. CDR1 and CDR2 (germline): SQVTM, ANQGSEA. This CDR3 has 16 residues. V trimming: 1 base; J trimming: 4 bases; junction bases outside the gene matches: 12. The chain's CDR3 is CSVEVWRQGDGYGYTF. The CDR3 DNA is TGCAGCGTTGAAGTTTGGAGGCAGGGGGACGGCTATGGCTACACCTTC.

J is TRBJ1-1 and V is TRBV6-1, with D hard to call. CDR3 length: 12 residues. Germline-derived CDR1 and CDR2 are MNHNS and SASEGT. The V end was cut by 2 bases, the J end by 8 bases, with 9 bases between. CDR3 residues: CASSESELEAFF. The CDR3 DNA is TGTGCCAGCAGTGAAAGTGAGTTAGAAGCTTTCTTT.

The chain has TRBV18 and TRBJ2-7; 7 nucleotides agree with TRBD1. The V segment lost 8 bases and the J segment 7 bases; nucleotides outside the gene matches: 8. The CDR3 contains 12 residues. CDR1 and CDR2 from the germline V gene are KGHSH and LQKENI. The CDR3 sequence: CASTQGDGEQYF. As DNA, the CDR3 is TGTGCCAGCACCCAGGGGGACGGGGAGCAGTACTTC. Together with reference TRBV18 and TRBJ2-7, the CDR3 gives the full variable domain: NAGVMQNPRHLVRRRGQEARLRCSPMKGHSHVYWYRQLPEEGLKFMVYLQKENIIDESGMPKERFSAEFPKEGPSILRIQQVVRGDSAAYFCASTQGDGEQYFGPGTRLTVT.